The 2 T cell receptor beta chains listed next were all sequenced from one sample in a study of Tregs in tolerant kidney transplant recipients. TCRdb's copy holds only in-frame clones and misses some; the assay was immunoSEQ multiplex PCR. The sample data list tens of thousands of clones. The specimen comprised CD8+ T cells from blood, sampled before the transplant. These receptors were collected from a human donor who received a combined kidney and bone marrow transplant.

With respect to this clone: The CDR3 extends 3 residues past the end of the read, so its final part is completed from the germline J gene. The V call is TRBV2, the J call TRBJ2-5, with TRBD2 identical over 9 bases. V lost 5 bases to trimming and J lost 5 bases; unmatched junction nucleotides: 3. The V gene's germline CDR1 is SNHLY and CDR2 FYNNEI. This CDR3 region has 13 residues. Partial CDR3 DNA: TGTGCCAGCAGTCGGACTAGCGAGGAGACC. It specifies CASSRTSEET. The CDR3 in its entirety is CASSRTSEETQYF.

Concerning this clone itself: The CDR3 end falls 3 residues outside the read, so it is completed with the germline J gene. The gene calls are TRBV6-1 and TRBJ2-7, with D possibly TRBD1 on 5 matching bases. The CDR3 length is 16 residues. V was trimmed by 2 bases and J by 0 bases, leaving 14 bases between them. The germline gives CDR1 MNHNS, CDR2 SASEGT. This chain's CDR3 is CASSEPTRGISYEQYF. The sequenced part of the CDR3 DNA is TGTGCCAGCAGTGAACCGACAAGGGGTATCTCCTACGAG.